These 15 T cell receptor beta chains came from one sample sequenced in a study of T cells in Graves' hyperthyroidism and ophthalmopathy. From RNA transcripts, TCR beta CDR3 regions were amplified. When the TCR CDR3 underwent first-round RT-PCR, the HTBI primer set was used. TCRdb itself ran the multiplex PCR reads through MiXCR, one entry per CDR3 protein. The sample has around 600,000 distinct CDR3 sequences, around 13% seen once. Material: blood. The source is a woman in her forties or fifties with Graves' ophthalmopathy.

Many counts were recorded for this clonotype. The chain combines TRBV11-3 with TRBJ2-5, with D possibly being TRBD1 (6 bases). The CDR3 is 14 amino acids. Trimming pared 4 bases from V and 3 bases from J, leaving 12 bases between. Germline values: CDR1 SGHNT, CDR2 YENEEA. The CDR3 is CASSSPQGKETQYF. CDR3 in DNA: TGTGCCAGCAGCTCCCCGCAGGGGAAAGAGACCCAGTACTTC.

The rearrangement links TRBV28 to TRBJ2-7; D not resolved. The germline CDR1 and CDR2 sequences are MDHEN and SYDVKM. CDR3 length: 13 amino acids. The V end lost 6 bases, the J end lost 2 bases, and 11 bases lay between the germline ends. The CDR3 loop is CASSPYRAYEQYF. CDR3 nucleotides: TGTGCCAGCAGCCCTTACAGAGCCTACGAGCAGTACTTC.

This clonotype was observed at least ten times. This chain joins TRBV20-1 and TRBJ2-5; D is possibly TRBD1 or TRBD2 (5 bases each). In germline, CDR1 is DFQATT, CDR2 SNEGSKA (reference sequence). V dropped 1 base and J dropped 3 bases, with 15 bases sitting between them. The CDR3 is 15 residues long. The CDR3 nucleotides are TGCAGTGCTAGAGGGACCTGGGGGAAAAAAGAGACCCAGTACTTC. It yields the protein CSARGTWGKKETQYF.

This clonotype was observed at least ten times. CDR3 nucleotide sequence: TGTGCCAGCAGTTTTGGTAGCCTCTACAATGAGCAGTTCTTC. Translating it yields CASSFGSLYNEQFF. V is TRBV27 and J is TRBJ2-1; D not certain. The length of the CDR3 is 14 residues. Trimming stripped 3 bases from V and 3 bases from J, with 9 bases between. Germline CDR1 is MNHEY and CDR2 is SMNVEV (reference sequence).

This clonotype has at least ten counts. The chain couples TRBV28 to TRBJ1-1, with 7 bases identical to TRBD1. This CDR3 spans 15 amino acids. CDR1 is MDHEN, CDR2 SYDVKM, per germline. V shed 2 bases and J 1 base; nucleotides not matched to a gene: 4. The CDR3 DNA reads as TGTGCCAGCAGTTTACCGGGACAGTCGAACACTGAAGCTTTCTTT. This codes for CASSLPGQSNTEAFF.

This clonotype was counted a few times. The genes are TRBV5-4 and TRBJ2-7; 8 bases match TRBD2. The junction had 7 bases not matched to a gene; V was cut back by 0 bases and J by 5 bases. This CDR3 has 15 residues. The germline V gene encodes CDR1 SGHNT and CDR2 YYREEE (reference sequence). In nucleotides, the CDR3 is TGTGCCAGCAGCTTGGGACCGGGAGGGCACAACGAGCAGTACTTC. It is translated as CASSLGPGGHNEQYF.

This clonotype has just a few counts. The chain links TRBV19 to TRBJ2-5, with TRBD1 matching 7 bases. In germline, CDR1 is LNHDA, CDR2 SQIVND (reference sequence). Trimming cost V 3 bases and J 4 bases; bases outside gene matches: 5. The CDR3 loop spans 14 amino acids. The CDR3 loop reads CASSMTGKGETQYF. The CDR3 DNA follows: TGTGCCAGTAGTATGACAGGGAAGGGAGAGACCCAGTACTTC.

In its sample, this clonotype was seen many times. The chain joins TRBV28 to TRBJ2-3; TRBD2 matches 9 bases. Germline values: CDR1 MDHEN, CDR2 SYDVKM. The CDR3 contains 17 residues. V trimming: 6 bases; J trimming: 3 bases; junction bases outside the gene matches: 13. Here the CDR3 reads CASSPEIRAGGTDTQYF. CDR3 coding DNA: TGTGCCAGCAGCCCTGAGATTCGAGCGGGGGGTACAGATACGCAGTATTTT.

V and J are TRBV7-2 and TRBJ2-3, with TRBD2 matching 7 bases. This CDR3 region has 17 residues. In germline, CDR1 is SGHTA, CDR2 FQGNSA. The V gene end was trimmed by 3 bases and the J gene end by 2 bases; junction bases not matched to a gene: 11. CDR3 amino acids: CASSFSPGTTATDTQYF. CDR3 in DNA: TGTGCCAGCAGCTTTTCTCCCGGGACTACCGCCACAGATACGCAGTATTTT.

This clonotype came up a few times. This chain uses TRBV19 with TRBJ1-5, with D tentatively TRBD1 (5 bases). The CDR3 is made up of 14 amino acids. The ends were cut back, 7 bases at V and 3 bases at J, with 13 bases in the middle. The germline gives CDR1 LNHDA, CDR2 SQIVND (reference sequence). For the CDR3, the DNA is TGTGCCAGTATGGGTGGGGGATACAATCAGCCCCAGCATTTT. Amino acids: CASMGGGYNQPQHF.

The chain joins TRBV4-3 to TRBJ2-6; 9 positions agree with TRBD1. CDR1 is LGHNA and CDR2 is YSLEER in the germline V gene. V lost 0 bases, J lost 2 bases, and 2 bases stayed unmatched. The CDR3 spans 17 residues. CDR3 in DNA: TGCGCCAGCAGCCAAGATAGGGACAGGGCTGGGGCCAACGTCCTGACTTTC. Translation: CASSQDRDRAGANVLTF.

The chain carries TRBV18 and TRBJ2-6; 7 nucleotides agree with TRBD1. This CDR3 is built from 17 residues. Per germline, CDR1 KGHSH and CDR2 LQKENI. With V trimmed by 1 base and J by 0 bases, 3 bases remained unmatched. CDR3 amino acids: CASSPRGQSSGANVLTF. CDR3 nucleotide sequence: TGTGCCAGCTCACCACGGGGACAGAGCTCTGGGGCCAACGTCCTGACTTTC.

At least ten counts were recorded for this clonotype. The J gene is TRBJ1-1, the V gene TRBV10-3; TRBD1 might be the D (6 bases). V lost 6 bases and J 6 bases, leaving 14 bases between the germline ends. CDR1 and CDR2 from the germline V gene are ENHRY and SYGVKD. The CDR3 loop spans 13 amino acids. The DNA of the CDR3 is TGTGCCATCAGCAGGGGCGAGATTCCTGAAGCTTTCTTT. This codes for CAISRGEIPEAFF.

A few counts support this clonotype. This CDR3 fails to terminate in the conserved phenylalanine or tryptophan, so it likely reflects a read error. The chain joins TRBV5-5 to TRBJ1-2; no firm D call. Germline CDR1 reads SGHKS; CDR2 reads YYEKEE (reference sequence). V was clipped by 0 bases and J by 4 bases, with 7 bases between them. The CDR3 contains 13 residues. CDR3 loop: CASSLVAGYGYTL. Here the CDR3 DNA reads TGTGCCAGCAGCTTGGTGGCAGGCTATGGCTACACCCTC.

This clonotype was seen a few times. The J gene is TRBJ2-1, the V gene TRBV24-1, with 12 nucleotides matching TRBD2. Losses at the gene ends were 5 bases for V and 4 bases for J; bases not matched to a gene: 5. CDR1 and CDR2 (germline): KGHDR, SFDVKD. The CDR3 spans 16 residues. The chain's CDR3 is CATSASGRAVYNEQFF. The CDR3 DNA follows: TGTGCCACCAGTGCTAGCGGGAGGGCCGTTTACAATGAGCAGTTCTTC.